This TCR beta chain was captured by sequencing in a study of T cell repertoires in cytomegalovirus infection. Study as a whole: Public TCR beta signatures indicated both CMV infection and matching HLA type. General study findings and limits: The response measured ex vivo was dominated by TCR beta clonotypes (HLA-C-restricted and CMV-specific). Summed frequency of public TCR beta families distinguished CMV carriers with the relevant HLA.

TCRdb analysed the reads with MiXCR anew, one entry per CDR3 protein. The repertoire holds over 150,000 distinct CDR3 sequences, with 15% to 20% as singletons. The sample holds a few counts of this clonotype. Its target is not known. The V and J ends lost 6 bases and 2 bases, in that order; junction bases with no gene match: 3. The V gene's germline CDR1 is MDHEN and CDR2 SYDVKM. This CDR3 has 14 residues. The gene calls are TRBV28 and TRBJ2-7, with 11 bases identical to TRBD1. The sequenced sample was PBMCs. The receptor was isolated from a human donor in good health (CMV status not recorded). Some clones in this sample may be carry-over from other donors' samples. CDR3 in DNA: TGTGCCAGCAGACGGGACAGGGGGACCTACGAGCAGTACTTC. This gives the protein CASRRDRGTYEQYF.